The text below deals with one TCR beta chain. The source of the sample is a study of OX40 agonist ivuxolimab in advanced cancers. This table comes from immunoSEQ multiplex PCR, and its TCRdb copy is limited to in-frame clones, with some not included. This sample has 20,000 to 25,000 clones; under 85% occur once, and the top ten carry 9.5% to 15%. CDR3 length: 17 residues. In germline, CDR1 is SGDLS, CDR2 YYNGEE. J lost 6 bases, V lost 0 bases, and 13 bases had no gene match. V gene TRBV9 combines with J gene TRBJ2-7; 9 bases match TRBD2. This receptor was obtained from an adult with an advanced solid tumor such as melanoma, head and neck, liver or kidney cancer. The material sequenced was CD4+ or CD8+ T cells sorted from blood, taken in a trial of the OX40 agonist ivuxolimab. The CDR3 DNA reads TGTGCCAGCAGCGTAGACAGCGGCGGGGGGGCCGTATCCGAGCAGTACTTC. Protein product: CASSVDSGGGAVSEQYF.